Shown below are 27 T cell receptor beta chains from a single sample sequenced in a study of cytomegalovirus exposure and HLA in healthy donors. A multiplex PCR was run with 60 Vbeta primers and 13 Jbeta primers. The method was immunoSEQ multiplex PCR; TCRdb's version includes in-frame clones alone and lacks a portion of them. The sample yields a few hundred thousand clones, more than 60% seen once. The sequenced material came from PBMCs. Receptor source: a man aged 35 to 55 in good health and CMV-seronegative.

The chain combines TRBV5-1 with TRBJ1-4; D ambiguous. V was trimmed by 4 bases and J by 0 bases, leaving 13 bases between them. Per germline, CDR1 SGHRS and CDR2 YFSETQ. This CDR3 spans 16 amino acids. CDR3 residues: CASSVGPRSTNEKLFF. CDR3 nucleotide sequence: TGCGCCAGCAGCGTAGGCCCCAGGTCAACTAATGAAAAACTGTTTTTT.

The sample holds one count of this clone. The V call is TRBV15, the J call TRBJ2-7; no firm D call. The V and J ends lost 7 bases and 5 bases respectively, with 9 bases between them. CDR1 LNHNV and CDR2 YYDKDF come from the germline V gene (reference sequence). The CDR3 extends over 11 amino acids. The CDR3 DNA is TGTGCCACCATGGCCTTGAACGAGCAGTACTTC. This codes for CATMALNEQYF.

This clone is a singleton in its sample. The V gene is TRBV5-1, the J gene TRBJ2-1, with a tentative D call TRBD2 (6 bases). The V end was cut by 4 bases, the J end by 10 bases, with 12 bases between. There are 12 residues in the CDR3. Per the germline V gene, CDR1 is SGHRS and CDR2 is YFSETQ. The CDR3 is CASSPGVREQFF. As DNA, the CDR3 is TGCGCCAGCAGCCCGGGGGTCAGGGAGCAGTTCTTC. The complete variable domain, with remaining parts taken from reference TRBV5-1 and TRBJ2-1, reads KAGVTQTPRYLIKTRGQQVTLSCSPISGHRSVSWYQQTPGQGLQFLFEYFSETQRNKGNFPGRFSGRQFSNSRSEMNVSTLELGDSALYLCASSPGVREQFFGPGTRLTVL.

The V call is TRBV19, the J call TRBJ1-4, with TRBD1 as a possible D gene (5 bases). The germline V gene encodes CDR1 LNHDA and CDR2 SQIVND (reference sequence). V gave up 10 bases and J gave up 8 bases, with 11 bases separating them. The CDR3 length is 11 residues. CDR3 DNA sequence: TGTGCCACCTCAGGGCCGGAAAAACTGTTTTTT. It translates to CATSGPEKLFF.

The V gene is TRBV13, the J gene TRBJ1-1, with D hard to call. Germline V CDR1 and CDR2: PRHDT, FYEKMQ (reference sequence). Trimming took 2 bases from V and 0 from J, leaving 4 bases between them. CDR3 length: 13 amino acids. The DNA of the CDR3 is TGTGCCAGCAGCTTATATCTGAACACTGAAGCTTTCTTT. Translation gives CASSLYLNTEAFF.

The chain couples TRBV6-5 to TRBJ2-1, with no clear D. Between the trimmed V and J ends, which lost 5 bases and 7 bases, there was a span of 9 bases. This CDR3 has 12 residues. Germline V CDR1 and CDR2: MNHEY, SVGAGI. The CDR3 DNA follows: TGTGCCAGCAGTGGCTCCAAGAATGAGCAGTTCTTC. It translates to CASSGSKNEQFF.

This chain connects TRBV27 to TRBJ2-3; 9 bases align to TRBD1. Per germline, CDR1 MNHEY and CDR2 SMNVEV (reference sequence). This CDR3 contains 17 residues. V dropped 2 bases and J dropped 6; count of bases not matched to a gene: 12. CDR3 nucleotide sequence: TGTGCCAGCAGTTTAAGACAGGGGGTGGGCTTAAGGGATACGCAGTATTTT. It encodes CASSLRQGVGLRDTQYF.

This rearrangement joins TRBV7-3 to TRBJ2-7; 8 bases align to TRBD1. The CDR3 loop spans 16 amino acids. Looked up from germline, CDR1 is SGHTA and CDR2 is FQGTGA. Trimming removed 5 bases from V and 4 bases from J; junction bases left unmatched: 13. CDR3 residues: CASSKDPGQALYEQYF. CDR3 sequence (DNA): TGTGCCAGCAGCAAGGATCCGGGACAGGCTCTTTACGAGCAGTACTTC.

The chain is built from TRBV9 and TRBJ2-7; tentatively, D is TRBD1 (6 bases). The germline V and J ends were trimmed by 4 bases and 4 bases, with 21 bases remaining between them. CDR1 and CDR2 (germline): SGDLS, YYNGEE. The CDR3 runs to 16 residues. The CDR3 DNA reads as TGTGCCAGCAGCCCAAGGGACACTGGGGGATTTTACGAGCAGTACTTC. This codes for CASSPRDTGGFYEQYF.

This chain joins TRBV5-1 and TRBJ1-3, with 9 bases identical to TRBD1. The trim removed 3 bases at V and 0 bases at J, leaving 13 bases unmatched. Germline V CDR1 and CDR2: SGHRS, YFSETQ. This CDR3 contains 19 residues. CDR3 nucleotides: TGCGCCAGCAGCTCAAAACCCGGGACAGGGTCCTCCTCTGGAAACACCATATATTTT. The encoded protein is CASSSKPGTGSSSGNTIYF.

The chain employs TRBV5-1 and TRBJ2-1; 8 bases line up with TRBD2. V dropped 5 bases and J dropped 4; count of bases not matched to a gene: 5. CDR3 length: 14 amino acids. Germline loops: CDR1 SGHRS, CDR2 YFSETQ. The CDR3, as DNA: TGCGCCAGCAGGCGACTAGCGCAATACAATGAGCAGTTCTTC. This codes for CASRRLAQYNEQFF.

This chain joins TRBV4-3 and TRBJ2-5, with 8 bases identical to TRBD2. Germline CDR1 reads LGHNA; CDR2 reads YSLEER. The CDR3 covers 15 residues. V was clipped by 1 base and J by 5 bases; unmatched bases: 6. The CDR3 is CASSQAGGYLETQYF. The CDR3, as DNA: TGCGCCAGCAGCCAAGCGGGGGGGTATCTGGAGACCCAGTACTTC.

The gene calls are TRBV5-6 and TRBJ2-1; 10 nucleotides match TRBD2. CDR1 is SGHDT and CDR2 is YYEEEE in the germline V gene. CDR3 length: 14 amino acids. V dropped 6 bases and J dropped 4; count of bases not matched to a gene: 4. CDR3: CASILAGVYNEQFF. CDR3 DNA: TGTGCCAGCATCCTAGCGGGGGTATACAATGAGCAGTTCTTC. Full variable domain (remainder filled in from reference TRBV5-6 and TRBJ2-1): DAGVTQSPTHLIKTRGQQVTLRCSPKSGHDTVSWYQQALGQGPQFIFQYYEEEERQRGNFPDRFSGHQFPNYSSELNVNALLLGDSALYLCASILAGVYNEQFFGPGTRLTVL.

V gene TRBV18 combines with J gene TRBJ1-5; no definite D call. Germline values: CDR1 KGHSH, CDR2 LQKENI. The CDR3 has 16 residues. V was pared by 3 bases and J by 4 bases, with 16 bases between. CDR3 sequence: CASSPGGGKTNQPQHF. The DNA of the CDR3 is TGTGCCAGCTCACCGGGAGGAGGAAAGACAAATCAGCCCCAGCATTTT.

The chain couples TRBV4-3 to TRBJ1-3; no definite D call. Germline-derived CDR1 and CDR2 are LGHNA and YSLEER. CDR3 length: 15 amino acids. V lost 1 base and J 4 bases, leaving 11 bases between the germline ends. CDR3 sequence: CASSQVGGPGNTIYF. As DNA, the CDR3 is TGCGCCAGCAGCCAAGTCGGTGGGCCAGGAAACACCATATATTTT.

The V call is TRBV11-2, the J call TRBJ2-5; 9 bases are a match to TRBD1. J gave up 11 bases and V 10 bases, and 14 bases lay outside the gene matches. The CDR3 runs 13 residues. CDR1 is SGHAT and CDR2 is FQNNGV in the germline V gene. CDR3 sequence: CATSPGTGSGQYF. In nucleotides, the CDR3 is TGTGCCACCTCCCCCGGGACAGGGAGCGGGCAGTACTTC.

This clone was recorded a few times. This chain's CDR3 is CSVDARASNQPQHF. The CDR3 DNA reads as TGCAGCGTTGATGCCAGGGCTAGCAATCAGCCCCAGCATTTT. The chain carries TRBV29-1 and TRBJ1-5, with D maybe TRBD1 (5 bases). The CDR3 spans 14 residues. V was cut by 3 bases and J by 0 bases, with 9 bases left in between. The germline V gene encodes CDR1 SQVTM and CDR2 ANQGSEA.

In its sample, this clone was seen once. The chain recombines TRBV5-6 with TRBJ1-1; D is perhaps TRBD1 (6 bases). CDR1 is SGHDT and CDR2 is YYEEEE in the germline V gene. CDR3 size: 11 residues. Trimming removed 4 bases from V and 8 bases from J, with 9 bases in between. CDR3 protein: CASSLTGEAFF. The CDR3, as DNA: TGTGCCAGCAGCCTAACAGGGGAAGCTTTCTTT.

V usage is TRBV27 and J usage is TRBJ2-3, with 7 bases lining up with TRBD2. This CDR3 region has 14 residues. V shed 5 bases, J shed 2 bases, and the junction held 4 bases outside the gene matches. In germline, CDR1 is MNHEY, CDR2 SMNVEV (reference sequence). The CDR3 spells CASSPGTITDTQYF. As DNA, the CDR3 is TGTGCCAGCAGTCCCGGGACTATCACAGATACGCAGTATTTT.

The genes are TRBV27 and TRBJ2-6; D unclear. The CDR3 covers 13 residues. V was trimmed by 6 bases and J by 1 base, leaving 4 bases between them. In germline, CDR1 is MNHEY, CDR2 SMNVEV (reference sequence). The CDR3 coding sequence is TGTGCCAGCAGGGCTTCTGGGGCCAACGTCCTGACTTTC. This codes for CASRASGANVLTF.

This clone was observed once. J is TRBJ2-7 and V is TRBV4-1; possibly TRBD1 for D (5 bases). Germline CDR1 MGHRA, CDR2 YSYEKL. The CDR3 extends over 15 amino acids. V lost 3 bases to trimming and J lost 2 bases, with 14 bases between them. CDR3 region: CASSQRRGFTYEQYF. The CDR3 coding sequence is TGCGCCAGCAGCCAGCGTAGGGGATTCACCTACGAGCAGTACTTC.

Comment on this clone: Sequence at one end of the junction differs from germline and may be a read error. The J gene is TRBJ1-1, the V gene TRBV5-5; TRBD1 is a possible D gene (5 bases). Per the germline V gene, CDR1 is SGHKS and CDR2 is YYEKEE (reference sequence). The CDR3 length is 13 residues. The CDR3 reads CASSSDSAWGELF. CDR3 nucleotide sequence: TGTGCCAGCAGCTCTGACAGTGCGTGGGGTGAGCTCTTT.

CDR3 nucleotide sequence: TGTGCCAGCAGCCCAGGGGGAGAGGATGAAAAACTGTTTTTT. It encodes CASSPGGEDEKLFF. The genes are TRBV28 and TRBJ1-4; 7 positions match TRBD1. CDR3 length: 14 amino acids. V lost 6 bases to trimming and J lost 6 bases; unmatched junction nucleotides: 7. The germline V gene encodes CDR1 MDHEN and CDR2 SYDVKM.

A word on this clone: Different DNA sequences within this sample yield the same CDR3. This rearrangement joins TRBV27 to TRBJ2-3, with unresolved D. Trimming stripped 2 bases from V and 1 base from J, with 4 bases between. The CDR3 length is 13 residues. CDR1 is MNHEY, CDR2 SMNVEV, per germline (reference sequence). The CDR3: CASSLLGTDTQYF. The CDR3 region has the DNA TGTGCCAGCAGTTTACTAGGCACAGATACGCAGTATTTT.

This chain connects TRBV7-9 to TRBJ2-2; no clear D gene. The CDR3 is 16 amino acids. CDR1 is SEHNR and CDR2 is FQNEAQ in the germline V gene (reference sequence). Trimming pared 5 bases from V and 0 bases from J, leaving 13 bases between. DNA for the CDR3: TGTGCCAGCAGCCGGCCTACAGTATCGAACACCGGGGAGCTGTTTTTT. This translates into CASSRPTVSNTGELFF. Filled out from reference TRBV7-9 and TRBJ2-2, the complete variable domain reads DTGVSQNPRHKITKRGQNVTFRCDPISEHNRLYWYRQTLGQGPEFLTYFQNEAQLEKSRLLSDRFSAERPKGSFSTLEIQRTEQGDSAMYLCASSRPTVSNTGELFFGEGSRLTVL.

The table lists this clone with a few counts. The chain recombines TRBV28 with TRBJ2-3, with D perhaps matching TRBD2 (7 bases). Trimming took 6 bases from V and 4 from J, leaving 14 bases between them. CDR3 size: 14 residues. Germline CDR1 MDHEN, CDR2 SYDVKM. CDR3 in amino acids: CASRQGGGSDTQYF. In nucleotides, the CDR3 is TGTGCCAGCAGGCAAGGGGGGGGCTCAGATACGCAGTATTTT.

The V call is TRBV6-1, the J call TRBJ1-2; 7 nucleotides match TRBD1. Germline values: CDR1 MNHNS, CDR2 SASEGT. This CDR3 is 13 amino acids long. Unmatched junction bases numbered 6, after V lost 3 bases and J lost 8 bases. The CDR3 DNA reads TGTGCCAGCAGTGATCAGGGGGGACGGGGCTACACCTTC. Translating it yields CASSDQGGRGYTF.